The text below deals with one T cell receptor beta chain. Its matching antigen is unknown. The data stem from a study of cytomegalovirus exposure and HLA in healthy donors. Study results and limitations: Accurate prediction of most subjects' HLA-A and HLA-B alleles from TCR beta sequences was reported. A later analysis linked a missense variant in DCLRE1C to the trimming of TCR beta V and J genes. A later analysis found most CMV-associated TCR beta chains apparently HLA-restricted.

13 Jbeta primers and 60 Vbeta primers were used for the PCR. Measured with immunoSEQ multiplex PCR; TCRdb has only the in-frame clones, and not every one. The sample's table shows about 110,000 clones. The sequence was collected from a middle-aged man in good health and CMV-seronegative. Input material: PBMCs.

In DNA, the CDR3 is TGTGCCAGCAGCCCGCGGGACTACGACTCACCCCTCCACTTT. Translation: CASSPRDYDSPLHF. The chain links TRBV9 to TRBJ1-6, with a possible D match to TRBD1 (5 bases). The germline V gene encodes CDR1 SGDLS and CDR2 YYNGEE. The ends were cut back, 4 bases at V and 10 bases at J, with 15 bases in the middle. This CDR3 comprises 14 residues.